The clone carrying this TCR beta chain was found many times. The antigen remains undetermined. This sample is drawn from a study of T cells in Graves' hyperthyroidism and ophthalmopathy. For the study at large: Peripheral blood collection took place at initial diagnosis, before any treatment. General study results and limits: Model-based prediction identified ophthalmopathy a median 6.5 months prior to its onset.

Each person with ophthalmopathy scored at least 3 on the Clinical Activity Score, reached NOSPECS grade 4 or higher, and had been ill under 3 months. Any patient presenting with uncontrolled infection, other autoimmune disease, pregnancy or lactation was left out. TCR beta CDR3 regions were amplified from RNA transcripts. The HTBI primer set was used in a first-round RT-PCR of the TCR CDR3. MiXCR, applied by TCRdb to the multiplex PCR reads, yields one record per CDR3 protein. This table has around 300,000 distinct CDR3 sequences, 20% to 25% appearing once. Trimming took off 2 bases at V and 1 base at J, with 9 bases between the two ends. CDR3 length: 14 residues.

Sequenced input: blood. This chain uses TRBV12-3 or TRBV12-4 with TRBJ2-7; D unresolved. The receptor was derived from a man in his thirties or forties with Graves' ophthalmopathy. The chain's CDR3 is CASSLFGKSYEQYF. The CDR3 coding sequence is TGTGCCAGCAGTTTATTCGGCAAGTCCTACGAGCAGTACTTC.